Below, 5 T cell receptor beta chains from the same sample are listed, as sequenced in a study of immune characterization of retroperitoneal liposarcoma. MiXCR, applied by TCRdb to the PCR reads, yields one record per CDR3 protein. The table has roughly 9,700 distinct CDR3 sequences, roughly a quarter seen once. Source material: tumor tissue. These receptors all stem from a female donor with retroperitoneal liposarcoma.

This chain links TRBV7-9 with TRBJ1-1; D gene ambiguous. The CDR3 is 12 residues long. Germline CDR1 is SEHNR and CDR2 is FQNEAQ (reference sequence). Trimming cost V 1 base and J 5 bases, with 5 bases left between them. In DNA form, the CDR3 reads TGTGCCAGCAGCTTAGTGATGACTGAAGCTTTCTTT. Translating it yields CASSLVMTEAFF.

J is TRBJ2-3 and V is TRBV6-1, with a weak D call TRBD1 (6 bases). TRBJ2-7 matches the DNA end more closely, so the J call is doubtful. CDR1 and CDR2 from the germline V gene are MNHNS and SASEGT. The CDR3 runs 15 residues. In DNA form, the CDR3 reads TGTGCCAGCAGTGGCTCCAAGACAGGTCCAAACGAGCAGTACTTC. It codes for CASSGSKTGPNEQYF.

This clonotype was counted a few times. The chain's CDR3 is CASSFGGGAASNEQFF. The CDR3 region has the DNA TGTGCCAGCAGTTTCGGCGGGGGGGCCGCTTCCAATGAGCAGTTCTTC. V usage is TRBV12-3 or TRBV12-4 and J usage is TRBJ2-1, with 9 bases that match TRBD2. Trimming cost V 3 bases and J 6 bases; bases outside gene matches: 9. The CDR3 contains 16 residues.

In this sample, this clonotype turned up a few times. This chain uses TRBV12-3 or TRBV12-4 with TRBJ2-1; D is undetermined. The CDR3 has 13 amino acids. V gave up 3 bases and J gave up 3 bases, with 6 bases separating them. CDR3 nucleotide sequence: TGTGCCAGCAGTTTTGTGAACTACAATGAGCAGTTCTTC. As protein: CASSFVNYNEQFF.

The rearrangement uses TRBV7-8 and TRBJ1-2, with D possibly matching TRBD1 (5 bases). V was clipped by 6 bases and J by 3 bases, with 14 bases between them. The germline CDR1 and CDR2 sequences are SGHVS and FQNEAQ. The length of the CDR3 is 14 residues. CDR3 nucleotide sequence: TGTGCCAGCAGTCCGGGGACGGTGGACTATGGCTACACCTTC. This sequence encodes CASSPGTVDYGYTF.